Each of the 2 T cell receptor beta chains below was sequenced from the same sample in a study of cytomegalovirus exposure and HLA in healthy donors. In the PCR, 60 Vbeta and 13 Jbeta primers were used. Data came from immunoSEQ multiplex PCR; TCRdb stores just in-frame clones and leaves some out. The repertoire has about 270,000 clones, 72% of them found once; the top ten carry 2% to 2.5%. Sequenced sample: PBMCs. All receptors come from a female donor in good health and CMV-seronegative.

The gene calls are TRBV7-9 and TRBJ2-7; D perhaps matches TRBD2 (6 bases). Trimming removed 2 bases at V and 6 bases at J, with 11 bases between. Germline-derived CDR1 and CDR2 are SEHNR and FQNEAQ (reference sequence). The CDR3 is 13 amino acids. CDR3 sequence: CASSLRLDGEQYF. CDR3 DNA: TGTGCCAGCAGCTTAAGACTAGATGGCGAGCAGTACTTC.

The chain joins TRBV7-9 to TRBJ2-1; the match to TRBD2 covers 11 bases. V was clipped by 5 bases and J by 5 bases; unmatched bases: 17. CDR3 length: 19 residues. Germline-derived CDR1 and CDR2 are SEHNR and FQNEAQ (reference sequence). The CDR3 is CASSPGRGIAGGNHNEQFF. CDR3 sequence (DNA): TGTGCCAGCAGCCCCGGGAGGGGGATAGCGGGAGGGAATCACAATGAGCAGTTCTTC.